A single sample gave rise to the 19 T cell receptor beta chains below, sequenced in a study of vaccination and CD4 T cells after COVID-19. Researchers used the Oncomine TCR Beta short-read assay to sequence DNA from cultured CD4+ T cells. TCRdb analysed the PCR reads with MiXCR anew, one entry per CDR3 protein. The repertoire includes roughly 11,000 distinct CDR3 sequences, roughly two fifths of them detected once, and 25% to 35% sits in the top ten. This sample's treatment: roughly 10-day PBMC culture with coronavirus spike peptide pools or control peptides (ViraFEST assay). Their specific antigens are unknown. Sequencing was carried out using CD4+ T cells from blood, cultured in vitro. Source of these receptors: a human donor who had recovered from COVID-19.

The J gene is TRBJ1-2, the V gene TRBV2; TRBD1 agrees at 9 bases. This CDR3 has 14 amino acids. CDR1 SNHLY and CDR2 FYNNEI come from the germline V gene. After removal of 2 bases from V and 8 bases from J, the junction contained 6 bases not matched to a gene. CDR3 residues: CASSEPSTGGGYTF. CDR3 coding DNA: TGTGCCAGCAGTGAACCCTCGACAGGGGGAGGCTACACCTTC.

There are a few counts of this clonotype. V usage is TRBV6-1 and J usage is TRBJ1-2, with 7 nucleotides matching TRBD1. The CDR3 consists of 16 residues. Germline CDR1 and CDR2: MNHNS and SASEGT. Trimming took 4 bases from V and 4 from J; bases not matched to a gene: 12. CDR3 protein: CASSGGRTGELYGYTF. The CDR3 DNA follows: TGTGCCAGCAGTGGAGGAAGGACAGGCGAACTCTATGGCTACACCTTC.

This clonotype was picked up a small number of times. V and J are TRBV20-1 and TRBJ2-3; D possibly corresponds to TRBD1 (5 bases). Germline V gene sequence: CDR1 DFQATT, CDR2 SNEGSKA (reference sequence). The CDR3 consists of 15 residues. Trimming left V 2 bases short and J 4 bases short, with 16 bases between. In nucleotides, the CDR3 is TGCAGTGCTAGATTCCCCCGCCAGGGCGCAGATACGCAGTATTTT. Translation: CSARFPRQGADTQYF.

This clonotype came up once. The chain couples TRBV11-2 to TRBJ1-2; TRBD1 aligns across 8 bases. This CDR3 has 13 residues. The germline V gene encodes CDR1 SGHAT and CDR2 FQNNGV. Germline trimming cut 3 bases from V and 7 bases from J; bases unmatched to any gene: 4. The chain's CDR3 is CASSFRTGSGYTF. CDR3 sequence (DNA): TGTGCCAGCAGCTTTCGGACAGGGAGTGGCTACACCTTC.

The J gene is TRBJ2-1, the V gene TRBV9, with D perhaps TRBD2 (6 bases). The germline V gene encodes CDR1 SGDLS and CDR2 YYNGEE. This CDR3 contains 16 residues. V lost 0 bases to trimming and J lost 1 base, with 11 bases between them. CDR3 protein: CASSVAGGGSYNEQFF. DNA of the CDR3: TGTGCCAGCAGCGTAGCTGGAGGAGGGTCCTACAATGAGCAGTTCTTC.

The rearrangement uses TRBV19 and TRBJ1-2, with a weak D call TRBD1 (6 bases). This CDR3 spans 13 amino acids. V was pared by 3 bases and J by 2 bases, with 7 bases between. The germline V gene encodes CDR1 LNHDA and CDR2 SQIVND (reference sequence). The CDR3 region has the DNA TGTGCCAGTAGTATCGACAGGAACTATGGCTACACCTTC. Encoded protein: CASSIDRNYGYTF. The full variable domain, rest sourced from reference TRBV19 and TRBJ1-2, is DGGITQSPKYLFRKEGQNVTLSCEQNLNHDAMYWYRQDPGQGLRLIYYSQIVNDFQKGDIAEGYSVSREKKESFPLTVTSAQKNPTAFYLCASSIDRNYGYTFGSGTRLTVV.

The chain has TRBV9 and TRBJ1-3; possible D gene TRBD1, 5 bases. The V gene lost 4 bases and the J gene lost 3 bases, with 14 bases spanning the gap. The CDR3 runs 15 residues. The germline V gene has CDR1 SGDLS and CDR2 YYNGEE. The CDR3 loop is CASSPRGGIGNTIYF. DNA for the CDR3: TGTGCCAGCAGCCCTCGGGGGGGGATTGGAAACACCATATATTTT.

This clonotype showed up just a few times. The rearrangement joins TRBV27 to TRBJ2-7; tentatively, D is TRBD1 (5 bases). Germline CDR1 and CDR2: MNHEY and SMNVEV (reference sequence). With 1 base removed from V and 3 bases from J, the gap between germline ends came to 7 bases. The CDR3 is made up of 13 amino acids. CDR3 sequence reads: CASSLFQGYEQYF. In nucleotides, the CDR3 is TGTGCCAGCAGTTTATTTCAGGGCTACGAGCAGTACTTC.

The genes are TRBV28 and TRBJ2-7; D is unresolved. This CDR3 has 13 residues. From germline, CDR1 is MDHEN and CDR2 SYDVKM. Trimming took off 8 bases at V and 2 bases at J, with 13 bases between the two ends. For the CDR3, the DNA is TGTGCCAGCCTATCATTCACCCCCTACGAGCAGTACTTC. Translated, it gives CASLSFTPYEQYF.

In its sample, this clonotype was seen a few times. CDR3 residues: CASSNSGSKSYEQYF. The CDR3 nucleotides read TGTGCCAGTAGTAATTCAGGTTCGAAATCCTACGAGCAGTACTTC. This chain uses TRBV19 with TRBJ2-7; D gene unclear. Trimming left V 4 bases short and J 1 base short, with 14 bases between. The germline V gene encodes CDR1 LNHDA and CDR2 SQIVND (reference sequence). The CDR3 spans 15 residues.

This chain uses TRBV7-2 with TRBJ2-3; 9 bases are a match to TRBD1. The CDR3 has 19 amino acids. Germline CDR1 reads SGHTA; CDR2 reads FQGNSA. V was pared by 5 bases and J by 2 bases, with 17 bases of the junction left unmatched. CDR3 DNA: TGTGCCAGCAGCCTCAACGCGGGGACAGGGTTTTACAACACAGATACGCAGTATTTT. Translated, it gives CASSLNAGTGFYNTDTQYF.

Here the CDR3 reads CASSLGRGRERNTEAFF. The CDR3 nucleotides read TGCGCCAGCAGCTTGGGGAGGGGCAGGGAGAGGAACACTGAAGCTTTCTTT. V is TRBV5-1 and J is TRBJ1-1; weak D call: TRBD1 (5 bases). The CDR3 is 17 residues long. The V and J ends lost 0 bases and 1 base respectively, with 16 bases between them. Per the germline V gene, CDR1 is SGHRS and CDR2 is YFSETQ.

V gene TRBV7-2 combines with J gene TRBJ1-2, with TRBD1 identical over 12 bases. J lost 3 bases, V lost 5 bases, and 7 bases had no gene match. CDR3 length: 16 residues. Germline V lookup: CDR1 SGHTA, CDR2 FQGNSA. CDR3 protein: CASSAFGTGGHYGYTF. CDR3 sequence (DNA): TGTGCCAGCAGCGCGTTTGGGACAGGGGGCCACTATGGCTACACCTTC.

V gene TRBV6-1 combines with J gene TRBJ1-6; the D is unclear. Germline V gene lookup returns CDR1 MNHNS and CDR2 SASEGT. Trimming pared 6 bases from V and 7 bases from J, leaving 4 bases between. The CDR3 loop spans 11 amino acids. CDR3 sequence (DNA): TGTGCCAGCAGGGAAAATTCACCCCTCCACTTT. Encoded protein: CASRENSPLHF.

This clonotype is a singleton in its sample. The V call is TRBV18, the J call TRBJ2-7, with 10 bases that match TRBD1. There are 13 residues in the CDR3. Germline-derived CDR1 and CDR2 are KGHSH and LQKENI. Unmatched junction bases numbered 1, after V lost 3 bases and J lost 5 bases. The CDR3 bases are TGTGCCAGCTCACCCGGGACAGGGGACGAGCAGTACTTC. Translating it yields CASSPGTGDEQYF.

J is TRBJ2-5 and V is TRBV6-1; D possibly corresponds to TRBD1 (5 bases). The CDR3 totals 15 residues. With 6 bases removed from V and 1 base from J, the gap between germline ends came to 15 bases. Germline V gene data show CDR1 as MNHNS and CDR2 as SASEGT. The CDR3 sequence: CASSSNADSQETQYF. CDR3 nucleotide sequence: TGTGCCAGCAGCTCCAACGCCGACAGCCAAGAGACCCAGTACTTC.

This clonotype came up a few times. The rearrangement uses TRBV11-3 and TRBJ2-5; D may correspond to TRBD1 or TRBD2 (6 bases each). The germline V and J ends were trimmed by 5 bases and 4 bases, with 8 bases remaining between them. The CDR3 has 12 amino acids. Germline CDR1 reads SGHNT; CDR2 reads YENEEA. The CDR3 spells CASSEGGETQYF. In DNA form, the CDR3 reads TGTGCCAGCAGCGAGGGGGGAGAGACCCAGTACTTC.

The gene calls are TRBV7-3 and TRBJ1-1; 9 positions agree with TRBD1. The V and J ends lost 5 bases and 5 bases, in that order; junction bases with no gene match: 6. Germline values: CDR1 SGHTA, CDR2 FQGTGA. This CDR3 is built from 14 residues. The CDR3 spells CASSQDRGRTEAFF. CDR3 bases: TGTGCCAGCAGCCAAGACAGGGGGAGGACTGAAGCTTTCTTT.

V gene TRBV6-1 combines with J gene TRBJ2-2, with 7 bases fitting TRBD1. Trimming cost V 10 bases and J 0 bases; bases outside gene matches: 14. The CDR3 is made up of 17 amino acids. Germline values: CDR1 MNHNS, CDR2 SASEGT. Here the CDR3 DNA reads TGTGCCACCACCCAGTACAGGGGCACCTCGAACACCGGGGAGCTGTTTTTT. As protein: CATTQYRGTSNTGELFF.